This T cell receptor beta chain originates from a study of blood T cells in healthy people across ages. Through a sample-barcoded 5' primer and a J-beta primer mix, a second PCR was run for about 6 to 12 cycles. TCRdb re-called the 5' RACE reads through MiXCR, storing one row per CDR3 protein. The sample records around 780,000 distinct CDR3 sequences, about a quarter being singletons. V was pared by 0 bases and J by 0 bases, with 9 bases between. This CDR3 is built from 15 residues. The germline gives CDR1 MGHRA, CDR2 YSYEKL. The sample was also reused in another study, on T cells of mothers and their children.

This chain connects TRBV4-1 to TRBJ2-7; D gene ambiguous. The material sequenced was blood. This clonotype was sampled from a boy between 10 and 17 years old in good health. CDR3 DNA: TGCGCCAGCAGCCAAGATCGCCACAGCTCCTACGAGCAGTACTTC. This translates into CASSQDRHSSYEQYF.